This record concerns one TCR beta chain sequence. This sample is part of a study of blood T cell repertoires in COVID-19. The CDR3 sequence is 17 residues long. Trimming at V came to 1 base and at J to 5 bases, leaving 8 bases not matched to a gene. Germline loops: CDR1 SGHAT, CDR2 FQNNGV. Sequenced by immunoSEQ multiplex PCR; TCRdb stores in-frame clones only, minus some. The sample holds over 200,000 clones; 83% are singletons and the top ten take over 0.95%. The clonotype originates from a woman in her twenties or thirties with COVID-19, enrolled during active disease. The chain has TRBV11-2 and TRBJ2-5; the match to TRBD2 covers 12 bases. Sequencing input: peripheral blood. For the CDR3, the DNA is TGTGCCAGCAGCTTAGGGGCTAGCGGGGGGGCCTATGAGACCCAGTACTTC. It yields the protein CASSLGASGGAYETQYF.